These 14 T cell receptor beta chains came from one sample sequenced in a study of blood T cells in healthy people across ages. A J-beta primer mix and a sample-barcoded 5' primer were used in a second PCR of about 7 to 11 cycles. One entry per CDR3 protein results from TCRdb running MiXCR on the 5' RACE reads. The sample holds about 780,000 distinct CDR3 sequences, about 47% seen once. Sequencing was carried out using blood. All receptors derive from a man older than 75 in good health.

V is TRBV20-1 and J is TRBJ2-3, with 9 bases that match TRBD2. Per the germline V gene, CDR1 is DFQATT and CDR2 is SNEGSKA (reference sequence). CDR3 length: 13 residues. The J segment lost 6 bases and the V segment lost 5 bases, leaving 6 bases of the junction unmatched. The chain's CDR3 is CSAHLAGLDTQYF. CDR3 DNA: TGCAGTGCTCATCTAGCGGGGTTGGATACGCAGTATTTT.

Only a few counts were recorded for this clonotype. CDR3 nucleotides: TGCGCCAGCAGCTTGGTAGTAGCGGGATACCAAGAGACCCAGTACTTC. It yields the protein CASSLVVAGYQETQYF. V usage is TRBV5-1 and J usage is TRBJ2-5; TRBD2 agrees at 8 bases. After removal of 0 bases from V and 0 bases from J, the junction contained 4 bases not matched to a gene. Germline V gene sequence: CDR1 SGHRS, CDR2 YFSETQ. CDR3 length equals 16 residues. Based on the CDR3 plus reference TRBV5-1 and TRBJ2-5, the full variable domain is KAGVTQTPRYLIKTRGQQVTLSCSPISGHRSVSWYQQTPGQGLQFLFEYFSETQRNKGNFPGRFSGRQFSNSRSEMNVSTLELGDSALYLCASSLVVAGYQETQYFGPGTRLLVL.

This clonotype was observed a handful of times. This chain connects TRBV10-3 to TRBJ2-1; D gene ambiguous. This CDR3 region has 13 residues. Germline values: CDR1 ENHRY, CDR2 SYGVKD. V was shortened by 4 bases and J by 5 bases, with 9 bases between the two germline ends. In DNA, the CDR3 is TGTGCCATCAGTGGCTTAGGAAACAATGAGCAGTTCTTC. This sequence encodes CAISGLGNNEQFF.

The rearrangement uses TRBV11-3 and TRBJ1-1, with a tentative D call TRBD1 (5 bases). The CDR3 runs 14 residues. V lost 6 bases and J 2 bases, leaving 13 bases between the germline ends. Per germline, CDR1 SGHNT and CDR2 YENEEA. DNA of the CDR3: TGTGCCAGCAGAAGACAGCTGGTTAACACTGAAGCTTTCTTT. Its protein is CASRRQLVNTEAFF.

In this sample, this clonotype turned up many times. The V gene is TRBV10-3, the J gene TRBJ2-7, with 7 bases identical to TRBD1. Germline loops: CDR1 ENHRY, CDR2 SYGVKD. The CDR3 has 15 residues. V shed 6 bases, J shed 5 bases, and the junction held 13 bases outside the gene matches. CDR3 sequence (DNA): TGTGCCATCAGAGAAACGACAGGGTGGACCCACGAGCAGTACTTC. Its translation is CAIRETTGWTHEQYF.

The V and J genes are TRBV10-2 and TRBJ2-1; tentative D call: TRBD2 (5 bases). Between the trimmed V and J ends, which lost 6 bases and 9 bases, there was a span of 12 bases. There are 12 residues in the CDR3. Germline V gene sequence: CDR1 WSHSY, CDR2 SAAADI. The CDR3 coding sequence is TGCGCCAGCAGCCAACTAGTTTTTGAGCAGTTCTTC. Translated: CASSQLVFEQFF.

The chain is built from TRBV4-1 and TRBJ2-3; weak D call: TRBD1 (6 bases). Per germline, CDR1 MGHRA and CDR2 YSYEKL. The CDR3 loop spans 15 amino acids. V was shortened by 2 bases and J by 8 bases, with 17 bases between the two germline ends. CDR3 DNA sequence: TGCGCCAGCAGCCAACCTGCTACAGGGCGGCTTACGCAGTATTTT. It specifies CASSQPATGRLTQYF.

About this clonotype: This may arise from a read error, as a much more abundant clone is one base away. This chain uses TRBV7-2 with TRBJ2-1, with D possibly TRBD1 on 6 matching bases. Germline loops: CDR1 SGHTA, CDR2 FQGNSA. There are 13 residues in the CDR3. The CDR3 DNA sequence: TGTGTCAGCAGCTACGACAGGTACAATGAGCAGTTCTTC. Translated: CVSSYDRYNEQFF.

This clonotype was picked up a small number of times. The rearrangement uses TRBV3-1 and TRBJ1-1, with D possibly TRBD1 on 5 matching bases. The CDR3 covers 14 residues. Germline CDR1 and CDR2: LGHDT and YNNKEL (reference sequence). V shed 4 bases and J shed 5 bases, with 14 bases lying between them. The chain's CDR3 is CASSPGGVTTEAFF. CDR3 DNA: TGTGCCAGCAGCCCGGGGGGAGTAACGACTGAAGCTTTCTTT.

The chain joins TRBV4-3 to TRBJ2-3; D remains unclear. Per germline, CDR1 LGHNA and CDR2 YSLEER. The CDR3 contains 15 residues. Deletions cut 0 bases from V and 2 bases from J, with 9 bases between. In DNA, the CDR3 is TGCGCCAGCAGCCAAGATTCACGGATCACAGATACGCAGTATTTT. This translates into CASSQDSRITDTQYF.

The chain recombines TRBV28 with TRBJ2-5, with 12 bases lining up with TRBD1. The V gene's germline CDR1 is MDHEN and CDR2 SYDVKM. The J segment lost 11 bases and the V segment lost 6 bases, leaving 10 bases of the junction unmatched. The length of the CDR3 is 14 residues. The CDR3 DNA sequence: TGTGCCAGCAGCGGGACAGGGGGCTTCGATGAGCAGTACTTC. Amino acid sequence: CASSGTGGFDEQYF.

The chain joins TRBV7-6 to TRBJ2-7, with no clear D. Trimming cost V 1 base and J 10 bases, with 8 bases left between them. From germline, CDR1 is SGHVS and CDR2 FNYEAQ. CDR3 length: 11 residues. CDR3 sequence (DNA): TGTGCCAGCAGCTTAGTAGGGCGCCAGTACTTC. Translated, it gives CASSLVGRQYF.

The chain links TRBV27 to TRBJ2-5, with 8 bases lining up with TRBD2. The J call is in doubt because the DNA end fits TRBJ2-7 better. CDR3 length: 14 amino acids. Germline V lookup: CDR1 MNHEY, CDR2 SMNVEV (reference sequence). The CDR3 sequence: CASRPWGLGNEQYF. The CDR3 coding sequence is TGTGCCAGCAGACCTTGGGGACTAGGCAACGAGCAGTACTTC.

This chain joins TRBV24-1 and TRBJ2-4; TRBD2 matches at 11 bases. The CDR3 totals 16 residues. V was clipped by 3 bases and J by 4 bases; unmatched bases: 4. The germline CDR1 and CDR2 sequences are KGHDR and SFDVKD. The CDR3 DNA reads TGTGCCACCAGTGATGGACTAGCGGGCCCTAAAAACATTCAGTACTTC. Its translation is CATSDGLAGPKNIQYF.